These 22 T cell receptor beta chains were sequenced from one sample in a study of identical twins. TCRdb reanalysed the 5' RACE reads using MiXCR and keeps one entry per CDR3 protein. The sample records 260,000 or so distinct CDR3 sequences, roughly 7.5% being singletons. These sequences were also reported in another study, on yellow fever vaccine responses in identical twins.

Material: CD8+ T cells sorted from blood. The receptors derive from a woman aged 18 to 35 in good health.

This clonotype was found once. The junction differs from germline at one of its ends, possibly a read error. CDR3 bases: TGTGCCACCGGCAGAGATCTGAGGCTAGCGGCTCTGGGGGTTGATACGCAGTATTTT. Translation gives CATGRDLRLAALGVDTQYF. V gene TRBV15 combines with J gene TRBJ2-3; 7 bases fit TRBD2. From germline, CDR1 is LNHNV and CDR2 YYDKDF (reference sequence). This CDR3 region has 19 residues.

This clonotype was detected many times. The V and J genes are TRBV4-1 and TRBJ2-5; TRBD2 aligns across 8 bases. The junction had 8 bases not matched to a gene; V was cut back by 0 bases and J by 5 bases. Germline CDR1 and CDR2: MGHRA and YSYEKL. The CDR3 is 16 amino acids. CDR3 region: CASSQDGSGGPETQYF. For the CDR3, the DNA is TGCGCCAGCAGCCAAGACGGGAGCGGGGGTCCCGAGACCCAGTACTTC.

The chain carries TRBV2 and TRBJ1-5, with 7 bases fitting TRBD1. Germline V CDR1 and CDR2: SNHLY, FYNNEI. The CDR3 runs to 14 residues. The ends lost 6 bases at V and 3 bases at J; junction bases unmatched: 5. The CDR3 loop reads CASSRTGYNQPQHF. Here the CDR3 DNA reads TGTGCCAGCAGCCGGACAGGCTACAATCAGCCCCAGCATTTT.

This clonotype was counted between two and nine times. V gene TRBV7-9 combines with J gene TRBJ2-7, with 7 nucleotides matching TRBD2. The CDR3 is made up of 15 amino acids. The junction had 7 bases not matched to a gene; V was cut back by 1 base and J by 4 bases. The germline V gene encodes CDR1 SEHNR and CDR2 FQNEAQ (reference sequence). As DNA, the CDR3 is TGTGCCAGCAGCTTAGGGCCCCTAGCGGAATACGAGCAGTACTTC. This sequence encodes CASSLGPLAEYEQYF. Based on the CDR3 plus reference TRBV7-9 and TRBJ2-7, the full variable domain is DTGVSQNPRHKITKRGQNVTFRCDPISEHNRLYWYRQTLGQGPEFLTYFQNEAQLEKSRLLSDRFSAERPKGSFSTLEIQRTEQGDSAMYLCASSLGPLAEYEQYFGPGTRLTVT.

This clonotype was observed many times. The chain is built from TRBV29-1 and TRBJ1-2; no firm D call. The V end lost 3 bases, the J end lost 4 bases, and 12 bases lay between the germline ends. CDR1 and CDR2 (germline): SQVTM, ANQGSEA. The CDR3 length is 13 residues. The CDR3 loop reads CSVDQVPPYGYTF. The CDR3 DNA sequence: TGCAGCGTTGATCAGGTGCCTCCCTATGGCTACACCTTC.

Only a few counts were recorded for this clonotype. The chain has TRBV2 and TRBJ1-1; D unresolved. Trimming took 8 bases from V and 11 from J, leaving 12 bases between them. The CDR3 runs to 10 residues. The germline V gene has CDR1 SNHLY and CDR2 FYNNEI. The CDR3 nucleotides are TGTGCCAGCGGCAGCCGCGGGGCTTTCTTT. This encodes CASGSRGAFF.

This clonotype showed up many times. DNA for the CDR3: TGCGCCAGCCGGGACCCGAACACCGGGGAGCTGTTTTTT. As protein: CASRDPNTGELFF. This rearrangement joins TRBV5-1 to TRBJ2-2, with D perhaps given as TRBD1 or TRBD2 (5 bases each). Germline CDR1 is SGHRS and CDR2 is YFSETQ. Trimming removed 7 bases at V and 0 bases at J, with 7 bases between. The CDR3 has 13 residues.

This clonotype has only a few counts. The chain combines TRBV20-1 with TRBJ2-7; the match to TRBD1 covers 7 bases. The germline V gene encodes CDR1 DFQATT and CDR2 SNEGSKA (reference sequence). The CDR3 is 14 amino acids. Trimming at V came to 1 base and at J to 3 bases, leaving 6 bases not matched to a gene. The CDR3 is CSARGDSTLYEQYV. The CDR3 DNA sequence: TGCAGTGCTAGAGGGGACAGTACCCTCTACGAGCAGTACGTC.

CDR3 loop: CASSFLAGDFQETQYF. The CDR3 nucleotides are TGTGCCAGCAGTTTTTTAGCGGGGGATTTCCAAGAGACCCAGTACTTC. This rearrangement joins TRBV12-3 or TRBV12-4 to TRBJ2-5, with TRBD2 matching 9 bases. The CDR3 runs 16 residues. V was clipped by 3 bases and J by 1 base; unmatched bases: 6.

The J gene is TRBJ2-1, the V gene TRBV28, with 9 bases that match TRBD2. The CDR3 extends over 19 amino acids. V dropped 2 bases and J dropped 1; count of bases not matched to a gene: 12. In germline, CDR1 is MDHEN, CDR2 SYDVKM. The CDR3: CASSLRLVSSGMSYNEQFF. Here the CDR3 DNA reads TGTGCCAGCAGTTTACGCCTGGTGTCTAGCGGGATGTCCTACAATGAGCAGTTCTTC.

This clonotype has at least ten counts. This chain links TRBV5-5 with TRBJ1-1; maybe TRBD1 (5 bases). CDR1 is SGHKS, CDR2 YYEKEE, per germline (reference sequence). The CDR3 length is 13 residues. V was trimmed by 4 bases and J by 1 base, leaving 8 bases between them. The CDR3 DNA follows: TGTGCCAGCAGCGGGGCCACGAACACTGAAGCTTTCTTT. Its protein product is CASSGATNTEAFF.

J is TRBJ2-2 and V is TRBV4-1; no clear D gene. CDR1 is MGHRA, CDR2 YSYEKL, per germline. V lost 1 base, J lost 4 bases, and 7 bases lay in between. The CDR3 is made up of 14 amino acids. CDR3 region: CASSQGIVTGELFF. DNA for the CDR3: TGCGCCAGCAGCCAAGGAATCGTCACCGGGGAGCTGTTTTTT.

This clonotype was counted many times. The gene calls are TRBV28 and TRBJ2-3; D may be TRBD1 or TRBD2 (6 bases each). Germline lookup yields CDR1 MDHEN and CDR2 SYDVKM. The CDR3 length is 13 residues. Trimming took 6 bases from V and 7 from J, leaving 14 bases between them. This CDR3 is CASSLGGGNTQYF. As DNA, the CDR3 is TGTGCCAGCAGCCTAGGAGGGGGGAATACGCAGTATTTT. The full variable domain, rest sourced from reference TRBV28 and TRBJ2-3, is DVKVTQSSRYLVKRTGEKVFLECVQDMDHENMFWYRQDPGLGLRLIYFSYDVKMKEKGDIPEGYSVSREKKERFSLILESASTNQTSMYLCASSLGGGNTQYFGPGTRLTVL.

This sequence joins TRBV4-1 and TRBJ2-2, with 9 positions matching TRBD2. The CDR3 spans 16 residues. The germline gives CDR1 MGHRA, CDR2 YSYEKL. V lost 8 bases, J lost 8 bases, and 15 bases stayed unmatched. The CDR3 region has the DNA TGCGCCAGCGCCCTTTCGGGCGGGGGGGCCGCGGGGGAGCTGTTTTTT. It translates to CASALSGGGAAGELFF.

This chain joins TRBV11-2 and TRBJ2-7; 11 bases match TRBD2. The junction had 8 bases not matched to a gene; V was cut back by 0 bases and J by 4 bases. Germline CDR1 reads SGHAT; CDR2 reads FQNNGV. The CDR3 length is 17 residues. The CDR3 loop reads CASSLDLSGTSGYEQYF. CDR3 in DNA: TGTGCCAGCAGCTTAGATTTATCAGGGACTAGCGGATACGAGCAGTACTTC.

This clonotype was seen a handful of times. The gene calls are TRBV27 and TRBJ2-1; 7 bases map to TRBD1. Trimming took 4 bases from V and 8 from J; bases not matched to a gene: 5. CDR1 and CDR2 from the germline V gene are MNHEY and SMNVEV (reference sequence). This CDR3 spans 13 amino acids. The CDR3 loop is CASSSRGWHEQFF. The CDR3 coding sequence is TGTGCCAGCAGTTCCAGGGGGTGGCATGAGCAGTTCTTC.

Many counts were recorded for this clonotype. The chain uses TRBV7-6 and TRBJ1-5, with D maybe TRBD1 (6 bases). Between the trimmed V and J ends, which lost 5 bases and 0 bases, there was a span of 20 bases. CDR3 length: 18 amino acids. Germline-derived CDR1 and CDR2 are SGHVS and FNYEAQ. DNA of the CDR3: TGTGCCAGCAGCCCAGGGGCGGCAGGCCCTTATAGCAATCAGCCCCAGCATTTT. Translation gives CASSPGAAGPYSNQPQHF.

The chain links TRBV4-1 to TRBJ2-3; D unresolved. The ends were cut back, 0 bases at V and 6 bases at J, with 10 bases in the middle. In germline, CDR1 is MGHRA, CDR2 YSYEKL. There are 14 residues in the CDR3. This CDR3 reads CASSQDPAPDTQYF. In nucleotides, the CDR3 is TGCGCCAGCAGCCAAGATCCGGCCCCCGATACGCAGTATTTT.

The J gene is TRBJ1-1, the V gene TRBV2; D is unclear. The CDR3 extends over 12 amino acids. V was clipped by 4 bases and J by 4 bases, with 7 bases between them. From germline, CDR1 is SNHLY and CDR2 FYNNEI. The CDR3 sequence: CASSGEGTEAFF. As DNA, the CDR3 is TGTGCCAGCAGTGGGGAGGGCACTGAAGCTTTCTTT.

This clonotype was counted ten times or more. CDR3 in amino acids: CASSFLFGGEAFF. The CDR3 DNA sequence: TGTGCCAGCAGCTTTTTATTCGGGGGTGAAGCTTTCTTT. The rearrangement links TRBV5-5 to TRBJ1-1; D perhaps matches TRBD1 (5 bases). Trimming left V 2 bases short and J 7 bases short, with 12 bases between. Germline V gene data show CDR1 as SGHKS and CDR2 as YYEKEE (reference sequence). This CDR3 comprises 13 residues. Full variable domain (remainder filled in from reference TRBV5-5 and TRBJ1-1): DAGVTQSPTHLIKTRGQQVTLRCSPISGHKSVSWYQQVLGQGPQFIFQYYEKEERGRGNFPDRFSARQFPNYSSELNVNALLLGDSALYLCASSFLFGGEAFFGQGTRLTVV.

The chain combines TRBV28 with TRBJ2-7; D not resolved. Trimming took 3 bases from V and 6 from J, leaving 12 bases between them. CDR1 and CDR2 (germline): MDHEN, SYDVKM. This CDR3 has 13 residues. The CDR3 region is CASSLPLGPEQYV. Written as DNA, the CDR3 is TGTGCCAGCAGTTTGCCCCTCGGGCCCGAGCAGTACGTC.

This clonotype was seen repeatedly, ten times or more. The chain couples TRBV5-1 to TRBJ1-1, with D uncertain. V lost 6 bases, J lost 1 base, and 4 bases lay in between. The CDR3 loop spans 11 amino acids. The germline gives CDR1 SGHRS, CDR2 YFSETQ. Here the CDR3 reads CASTENTEAFF. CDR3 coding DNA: TGCGCCAGCACCGAGAACACTGAAGCTTTCTTT.